These 7 T cell receptor beta chains were sequenced from one sample in a study of cytomegalovirus exposure and HLA in healthy donors. PCR primers comprised 60 Vbeta and 13 Jbeta primers. Repertoires were generated with immunoSEQ multiplex PCR, while TCRdb's copy carries only in-frame clones and drops some. The sample includes around 120,000 clones, roughly 79% of them seen just once. Sequencing used PBMCs. These receptors were obtained from a boy under 10 years old in good health and CMV-seronegative.

A few counts support this clone. V gene TRBV6-1 combines with J gene TRBJ2-3, with 8 bases identical to TRBD2. J lost 2 bases, V lost 3 bases, and 4 bases had no gene match. The CDR3 contains 15 residues. The germline CDR1 and CDR2 sequences are MNHNS and SASEGT. CDR3: CASSEDSGTTDTQYF. The CDR3 DNA reads TGTGCCAGCAGTGAGGATAGCGGGACCACAGATACGCAGTATTTT.

V and J are TRBV7-2 and TRBJ1-1; D call uncertain. The CDR3 totals 12 residues. CDR1 and CDR2 from the germline V gene are SGHTA and FQGNSA. The V end was cut by 7 bases, the J end by 0 bases, with 6 bases between. DNA of the CDR3: TGTGCCAGCATATCGGTGAACACTGAAGCTTTCTTT. The encoded protein is CASISVNTEAFF.

The rearrangement links TRBV7-2 to TRBJ1-5, with 8 bases lining up with TRBD1. The J segment lost 2 bases and the V segment lost 3 bases, leaving 6 bases of the junction unmatched. The CDR3 has 16 residues. Per the germline V gene, CDR1 is SGHTA and CDR2 is FQGNSA. Here the CDR3 DNA reads TGTGCCAGCAGCTTTCGGCCAGGGGGCGGCAATCAGCCCCAGCATTTT. Its protein is CASSFRPGGGNQPQHF.

The chain has TRBV2 and TRBJ1-3; D gene ambiguous. This CDR3 has 12 residues. Trimming shortened V by 8 bases and J by 2 bases, and 7 bases separated the two germline ends. Germline assignment: CDR1 SNHLY and CDR2 FYNNEI. The CDR3 loop is CASARAGNTIYF. The CDR3 coding sequence is TGTGCCAGCGCACGGGCTGGAAACACCATATATTTT.

The chain recombines TRBV7-9 with TRBJ1-3; the D is unclear. V was shortened by 3 bases and J by 3 bases, with 12 bases between the two germline ends. The germline V gene has CDR1 SEHNR and CDR2 FQNEAQ (reference sequence). CDR3 length: 15 residues. The DNA of the CDR3 is TGTGCCAGCAGCTTCCCAATAGTATTTGGAAACACCATATATTTT. Translation: CASSFPIVFGNTIYF.

This clone appeared once. V and J are TRBV19 and TRBJ2-7; 10 positions match TRBD1. This CDR3 has 13 residues. V shed 7 bases, J shed 1 base, and the junction held 1 base outside the gene matches. Germline values: CDR1 LNHDA, CDR2 SQIVND (reference sequence). The CDR3 region has the DNA TGTGCCAGTATGGGACAGGGGTCCTACGAGCAGTACTTC. As protein: CASMGQGSYEQYF.

The chain couples TRBV19 to TRBJ2-6, with D perhaps matching TRBD1 (5 bases). In germline, CDR1 is LNHDA, CDR2 SQIVND (reference sequence). Trimming took off 3 bases at V and 0 bases at J, with 15 bases between the two ends. The CDR3 is made up of 18 amino acids. CDR3 nucleotide sequence: TGTGCCAGTAGTATTTATACAGGCCCGGGCTCTGGGGCCAACGTCCTGACTTTC. Translating it yields CASSIYTGPGSGANVLTF. The full variable domain, in which reference TRBV19 and TRBJ2-6 provide the parts outside the CDR3, is DGGITQSPKYLFRKEGQNVTLSCEQNLNHDAMYWYRQDPGQGLRLIYYSQIVNDFQKGDIAEGYSVSREKKESFPLTVTSAQKNPTAFYLCASSIYTGPGSGANVLTFGAGSRLTVL.